The rows below give T cell receptor beta chains drawn from one sample of a study of blood T cell repertoires in COVID-19. The method was immunoSEQ multiplex PCR; TCRdb's version includes in-frame clones alone and lacks a portion of them. The repertoire holds around 71,000 clones, with approximately 80% as singletons. The sequencing input was peripheral blood. The receptor set was obtained from a man aged 25-45 years with COVID-19, enrolled during active disease. Each CDR3 is given with its conserved first and last residue. The D gene is left open where the match is weak. Size tells how often a clone was seen (once, few, many) or the class of an expanded clone, and some rows leave it out.

d_call: -; clone_size: -; j_call: TRBJ1-5; v_call: TRBV28; cdr3_aa: CASSFYGGRPQHF; cdr3_nt: TGTGCCAGCAGTTTTTACGGTGGTAGACCCCAGCATTTT
d_call: -; clone_size: -; j_call: TRBJ2-5; v_call: TRBV11-2; cdr3_aa: CASSLERETQYF; cdr3_nt: TGTGCCAGCAGCTTAGAGCGGGAGACCCAGTACTTC
d_call: TRBD1; clone_size: few; j_call: TRBJ1-2; v_call: TRBV24-1; cdr3_aa: CATSKGQYGYTF; cdr3_nt: TGTGCCACCAGTAAGGGACAGTACGGCTACACCTTC
d_call: -; clone_size: -; j_call: TRBJ2-7; v_call: TRBV10-2; cdr3_aa: CASSEREINEQYF; cdr3_nt: TGCGCCAGCAGTGAGCGGGAGATCAACGAGCAGTACTTC
d_call: TRBD2; clone_size: once; j_call: TRBJ2-7; v_call: TRBV2; cdr3_aa: CASSPAGGEQYF; cdr3_nt: TGTGCCAGCAGCCCCGCGGGAGGTGAGCAGTACTTC
d_call: TRBD1; clone_size: -; j_call: TRBJ2-7; v_call: TRBV19; cdr3_aa: CAASSGGQGSLEQYF; cdr3_nt: TGTGCCGCATCTTCCGGGGGACAGGGGAGTCTCGAGCAGTACTTC
d_call: -; clone_size: once; j_call: TRBJ1-6; v_call: TRBV28; cdr3_aa: CASGTSQFNSPLHF; cdr3_nt: TGTGCCAGCGGGACAAGCCAGTTCAATTCACCCCTCCACTTT
d_call: TRBD1; clone_size: -; j_call: TRBJ1-2; v_call: TRBV7-2; cdr3_aa: CASSLIGTGDYGYTF; cdr3_nt: TGTGCCAGCAGCTTGATAGGGACAGGGGACTATGGCTACACCTTC
d_call: TRBD1; clone_size: once; j_call: TRBJ1-4; v_call: TRBV7-9; cdr3_aa: CASSSADRRNEKLFF; cdr3_nt: TGTGCCAGCAGCTCCGCGGACAGGCGGAATGAAAAACTGTTTTTT
d_call: TRBD1; clone_size: -; j_call: TRBJ1-1; v_call: TRBV28; cdr3_aa: CASRRQGGMNTEAFF; cdr3_nt: TGTGCCAGCAGACGACAGGGGGGAATGAACACTGAAGCTTTCTTT
d_call: -; clone_size: -; j_call: TRBJ2-5; v_call: TRBV30; cdr3_aa: CAWSSGETQYF; cdr3_nt: TGTGCCTGGAGCTCCGGTGAGACCCAGTACTTC
d_call: TRBD2; clone_size: -; j_call: TRBJ2-7; v_call: TRBV24-1; cdr3_aa: CATSDGGTSGIGSYEQYF; cdr3_nt: TGTGCCACCAGTGATGGGGGGACTAGCGGGATAGGCTCCTACGAGCAGTACTTC